These 17 T cell receptor beta chains were sequenced from one sample in a study of blood T cell repertoires in COVID-19. Sequencing was performed with immunoSEQ multiplex PCR; in TCRdb, only in-frame clones are kept and a portion is missing. This sample yields 150,000 to 200,000 clones, of which 65% to 90% are seen a single time; 6.5% to 9% belongs to the top ten. The sequenced sample was peripheral blood. The receptors stem from a woman aged 40-49 years with COVID-19, enrolled during active disease.

The rearrangement joins TRBV5-1 to TRBJ1-2, with TRBD1 matching over 8 bases. Trimming cost V 2 bases and J 0 bases; bases outside gene matches: 3. CDR3 size: 15 residues. Germline V lookup: CDR1 SGHRS, CDR2 YFSETQ. The DNA of the CDR3 is TGCGCCAGCAGCTTATGGACAGGGTCTAACTATGGCTACACCTTC. It specifies CASSLWTGSNYGYTF.

This chain joins TRBV12-3 or TRBV12-4 and TRBJ1-1; D gene ambiguous. Trimming removed 3 bases from V and 8 bases from J, with 13 bases in between. The CDR3 contains 13 residues. The CDR3 sequence: CASSLGGNGEAFF. Here the CDR3 DNA reads TGTGCCAGCAGTTTGGGAGGGAACGGCGAAGCTTTCTTT.

The gene calls are TRBV5-1 and TRBJ1-2; the D is unclear. Germline CDR1 is SGHRS and CDR2 is YFSETQ. V was trimmed by 6 bases and J by 4 bases, leaving 19 bases between them. The CDR3 runs to 15 residues. DNA for the CDR3: TGCGCCAGCACCTTTGACACAGTTGGAGGCTATGGCTACACCTTC. It specifies CASTFDTVGGYGYTF. Supplemented by reference TRBV5-1 and TRBJ1-2, the full variable domain reads KAGVTQTPRYLIKTRGQQVTLSCSPISGHRSVSWYQQTPGQGLQFLFEYFSETQRNKGNFPGRFSGRQFSNSRSEMNVSTLELGDSALYLCASTFDTVGGYGYTFGSGTRLTVV.

The rearrangement joins TRBV4-1 to TRBJ2-7, with 9 bases identical to TRBD2. After removal of 1 base from V and 4 bases from J, the junction contained 5 bases not matched to a gene. The CDR3 contains 15 residues. In germline, CDR1 is MGHRA, CDR2 YSYEKL. The CDR3 sequence: CASSQVETSGYEQYF. The DNA of the CDR3 is TGCGCCAGCAGCCAAGTGGAGACTAGCGGTTACGAGCAGTACTTC.

The DNA for the CDR3 is TGTGCCGTCCGAGCTAGCGATACGCAGTATTTT. It codes for CAVRASDTQYF. The chain recombines TRBV21-1 with TRBJ2-3; the table names TRBD2, a call not compared with the DNA. TRBV21-1 is designated a pseudogene. The CDR3 is 11 amino acids.

The V call is TRBV12-5, the J call TRBJ2-1; 12 positions agree with TRBD2. The CDR3 has 16 amino acids. Germline CDR1 is LGHNT and CDR2 is FRNRAP. The junction had 0 bases not matched to a gene; V was cut back by 1 base and J by 2 bases. CDR3 DNA sequence: TGTGCTAGTGGTTTGGGACTAGCGGGAGCCTACAATGAGCAGTTCTTC. Translated: CASGLGLAGAYNEQFF.

As for this clone: Different DNA sequences within this sample yield the same CDR3. V usage is TRBV3-1 (or the pseudogene TRBV3-2) and J usage is TRBJ1-5; 8 positions match TRBD1. The germline V gene encodes CDR1 LGHDT and CDR2 YNNKEL (reference sequence). This CDR3 has 15 residues. Trimming removed 1 base from V and 2 bases from J; junction bases left unmatched: 1. The CDR3 loop reads CASSQGTGRNQPQHF. In nucleotides, the CDR3 is TGTGCCAGCAGCCAAGGGACAGGGCGCAATCAGCCCCAGCATTTT.

This clone was recorded a few times. The genes are TRBV20-1 and TRBJ1-4; D possibly corresponds to TRBD1 (6 bases). The germline V gene has CDR1 DFQATT and CDR2 SNEGSKA (reference sequence). V was trimmed by 8 bases and J by 8 bases, leaving 9 bases between them. The CDR3 is 10 residues long. CDR3 DNA: TGCAGTATACAGGGAGAAAAACTGTTTTTT. Translated, it gives CSIQGEKLFF.

The chain combines TRBV19 with TRBJ2-2; weak D call: TRBD1 (5 bases). CDR1 LNHDA and CDR2 SQIVND come from the germline V gene (reference sequence). The ends were cut back, 5 bases at V and 1 base at J, with 8 bases in the middle. This CDR3 is built from 14 residues. The CDR3 nucleotides are TGTGCCAGTAGTCGACAGCTGAACACCGGGGAGCTGTTTTTT. Amino acid sequence: CASSRQLNTGELFF.

The chain carries TRBV5-6 and TRBJ1-1; 8 bases map to TRBD1. With 4 bases clipped from V and 6 bases from J, the junction kept 5 bases outside the gene matches. This CDR3 has 13 amino acids. Germline V gives CDR1 SGHDT, CDR2 YYEEEE. CDR3: CASSRTGLSEAFF. CDR3 nucleotides: TGTGCCAGCAGCCGGACAGGGCTCTCTGAAGCTTTCTTT.

This chain joins TRBV2 and TRBJ2-3, with TRBD2 as a possible D gene (6 bases). Trimming shortened V by 2 bases and J by 0 bases, and 21 bases separated the two germline ends. Per germline, CDR1 SNHLY and CDR2 FYNNEI. The CDR3 extends over 19 amino acids. The CDR3 region has the DNA TGTGCCAGCAGTGAATATGCTAGCGAAAAAGGTACTAGCACAGATACGCAGTATTTT. Translating it yields CASSEYASEKGTSTDTQYF.

This sequence joins TRBV11-2 and TRBJ2-1; tentative D call: TRBD2 (5 bases). V gave up 5 bases and J gave up 7 bases, with 12 bases separating them. Per germline, CDR1 SGHAT and CDR2 FQNNGV. The CDR3 is 13 residues long. Here the CDR3 DNA reads TGTGCCAGCAGCCGCCCGGGCGGGAATGAGCAGTTCTTC. Translated, it gives CASSRPGGNEQFF.

The rearrangement links TRBV29-1 to TRBJ1-2; maybe TRBD1 (5 bases). Trimming took 6 bases from V and 6 from J, leaving 20 bases between them. This CDR3 is 14 amino acids long. Germline lookup yields CDR1 SQVTM and CDR2 ANQGSEA. The CDR3 spells CSVKGAGLGHGYTF. The CDR3 DNA reads TGCAGCGTGAAAGGGGCCGGGCTCGGGCATGGCTACACCTTC.

This clone showed up just once. The chain carries TRBV19 and TRBJ2-5; 8 nucleotides agree with TRBD1. The trim removed 5 bases at V and 4 bases at J, leaving 3 bases unmatched. The length of the CDR3 is 13 residues. From germline, CDR1 is LNHDA and CDR2 SQIVND (reference sequence). Written as DNA, the CDR3 is TGTGCCAGTAGTTCGGACAGGGCAGAGACCCAGTACTTC. It codes for CASSSDRAETQYF.

The V and J genes are TRBV11-2 and TRBJ2-7; TRBD1 is a possible D gene (6 bases). V dropped 5 bases and J dropped 3 bases, with 20 bases sitting between them. Germline CDR1 SGHAT, CDR2 FQNNGV. CDR3 length: 16 residues. In nucleotides, the CDR3 is TGTGCCAGCAGCCCAATTAAAAGACAGGAAGACTACGAGCAGTACTTC. This sequence encodes CASSPIKRQEDYEQYF.

This clone appeared once. The V call is TRBV2, the J call TRBJ1-2; D ambiguous. Trimming removed 5 bases from V and 7 bases from J, with 11 bases in between. The CDR3 contains 12 residues. Germline loops: CDR1 SNHLY, CDR2 FYNNEI. The CDR3 nucleotides are TGTGCCAGCAGTTCTCACGAGGTTGGCTACACCTTC. It yields the protein CASSSHEVGYTF. Together with reference TRBV2 and TRBJ1-2, the CDR3 gives the full variable domain: EPEVTQTPSHQVTQMGQEVILRCVPISNHLYFYWYRQILGQKVEFLVSFYNNEISEKSEIFDDQFSVERPDGSNFTLKIRSTKLEDSAMYFCASSSHEVGYTFGSGTRLTVV.

This rearrangement joins TRBV5-1 to TRBJ1-4; 7 nucleotides align to TRBD1. The CDR3 sequence is 14 residues long. Germline CDR1 is SGHRS and CDR2 is YFSETQ. V trimming: 4 bases; J trimming: 10 bases; junction bases outside the gene matches: 10. The CDR3 DNA reads TGCGCCAGCAGCCGAGACAGGGCGGGCGGAAAACTGTTTTTT. Translated: CASSRDRAGGKLFF.